The source of this T cell receptor (beta chain) is a study of T cells in Graves' hyperthyroidism and ophthalmopathy. This clonotype was detected only a few times. As yet, its antigen is unknown. V lost 3 bases and J lost 0, with 9 bases in between. CDR1 and CDR2 from the germline V gene are DFQATT and SNEGSKA (reference sequence). The CDR3 length is 13 residues. TCR beta CDR3 sequences were amplified from RNA transcripts. TCR CDR3 underwent first-round RT-PCR with the HTBI primer set. TCRdb independently ran MiXCR on the multiplex PCR reads; one entry per CDR3 protein. The repertoire consists of hundreds of thousands of distinct CDR3 sequences, with about 20% occurring once and the leading ten covering more than 30%. Study-wide points: A model built on 13 V-J features separated ophthalmopathy from stable hyperthyroidism. Ophthalmopathy onset followed model prediction by a median about 6.9 months.

The sequence derives from a man in his thirties or forties with Graves' ophthalmopathy. The sample consisted of blood. The V call is TRBV20-1, the J call TRBJ2-7; a possible D gene is TRBD2 (6 bases). DNA for the CDR3: TGCAGTGCTAGGGAGGGGAGCTCCTACGAGCAGTACTTC. Its translation is CSAREGSSYEQYF.